One sample yielded the 16 T cell receptor beta chains listed below, sequenced in a study of graft-versus-host responses after intestinal transplantation. Profiled with immunoSEQ multiplex PCR; TCRdb holds only in-frame clones, not every one. This sample has about 92,000 clones, with roughly 80% found just once. Antigens for these TCRs are unknown. The sequenced sample was unstimulated CD8+ T cells sorted from spleen or lymph node cells, obtained before intestinal transplant. Every receptor here comes from a human donor who received an intestinal transplant.

This chain connects TRBV5-6 to TRBJ1-2, with D possibly being TRBD1 (5 bases). The germline V gene has CDR1 SGHDT and CDR2 YYEEEE. Trimming cost V 1 base and J 4 bases, with 5 bases left between them. The CDR3 runs to 12 residues. DNA for the CDR3: TGTGCCAGCAGCTTGAGGGGCTATGGCTACACCTTC. The encoded protein is CASSLRGYGYTF.

This clone was detected only a few times. The CDR3 protein is CASSDSGAVIHEQYF. CDR3 nucleotide sequence: TGTGCCAGCAGCGACAGCGGGGCTGTTATCCACGAGCAGTACTTC. The rearrangement joins TRBV5-4 to TRBJ2-7, with 7 positions matching TRBD2. The CDR3 extends over 15 amino acids. The germline V gene has CDR1 SGHNT and CDR2 YYREEE (reference sequence). V shed 4 bases, J shed 5 bases, and the junction held 12 bases outside the gene matches.

The gene calls are TRBV6-6 and TRBJ2-7, with D perhaps assigned TRBD1 or TRBD2 (5 bases each). The CDR3 length is 12 residues. Trimming stripped 8 bases from V and 4 bases from J, with 12 bases between. CDR1 is MNHNY and CDR2 is SVGAGI in the germline V gene (reference sequence). In DNA form, the CDR3 reads TGTGCCAGCTCGATTGGGGGATACGAGCAGTACTTC. It is translated as CASSIGGYEQYF.

V gene TRBV28 combines with J gene TRBJ1-5; possible D gene TRBD1, 5 bases. In germline, CDR1 is MDHEN, CDR2 SYDVKM. V was shortened by 8 bases and J by 1 base, with 15 bases between the two germline ends. This CDR3 is 15 amino acids long. The CDR3 DNA is TGTGCCAGCTGGGGCTTCCTGATAAGCAATCAGCCCCAGCATTTT. As protein: CASWGFLISNQPQHF.

V usage is TRBV6-1 and J usage is TRBJ1-3; the match to TRBD1 covers 7 bases. CDR1 and CDR2 from the germline V gene are MNHNS and SASEGT. With 2 bases clipped from V and 9 bases from J, the junction kept 13 bases outside the gene matches. CDR3 size: 16 residues. CDR3 amino acids: CASSEFPTGVRATIYF. The CDR3 DNA reads as TGTGCCAGCAGTGAATTCCCCACAGGGGTGAGGGCCACCATATATTTT.

The chain carries TRBV5-1 and TRBJ2-7, with 11 bases that match TRBD2. The CDR3 is 18 amino acids. Trimming cost V 4 bases and J 2 bases; bases outside gene matches: 14. Germline V lookup: CDR1 SGHRS, CDR2 YFSETQ. The CDR3 bases are TGCGCCAGCAGCGCACCCTCTATTACTAGCGGGGGACCCTACGAGCAGTACTTC. This encodes CASSAPSITSGGPYEQYF.

This clone was counted a single time. The V call is TRBV7-2, the J call TRBJ2-7; 7 positions match TRBD2. The trim removed 1 base at V and 0 bases at J, leaving 6 bases unmatched. Germline V gives CDR1 SGHTA, CDR2 FQGNSA. The CDR3 totals 16 residues. In DNA form, the CDR3 reads TGTGCCAGCAGCTTAGAGCGGGACGGAGGCTCCTACGAGCAGTACTTC. Protein: CASSLERDGGSYEQYF.

The chain employs TRBV2 and TRBJ2-5; 9 nucleotides line up with TRBD2. The J call could be wrong; TRBJ2-7 is a better fit for the DNA end. The CDR3 is made up of 15 amino acids. CDR1 is SNHLY and CDR2 is FYNNEI in the germline V gene. CDR3 DNA: TGTGCCAGCTCTAGCGGGGCCTCCTCATCCTACGAGCAGTACTTC. Its translation: CASSSGASSSYEQYF.

V gene TRBV5-1 combines with J gene TRBJ2-3, with 10 bases fitting TRBD2. Germline values: CDR1 SGHRS, CDR2 YFSETQ. The CDR3 is 16 amino acids. V shed 0 bases, J shed 6 bases, and the junction held 7 bases outside the gene matches. For the CDR3, the DNA is TGCGCCAGCAGCTTGGTTAGCGGGGGGAATTCGGATACGCAGTATTTT. The encoded protein is CASSLVSGGNSDTQYF.

In DNA form, the CDR3 reads TGTGCCAGTAGTCCCCTAGCGGGATTCTCCTACGAGCAGTACTTC. Amino acids: CASSPLAGFSYEQYF. The J gene is TRBJ2-7, the V gene TRBV19, with TRBD2 identical over 9 bases. The CDR3 length is 15 residues. The junction had 5 bases not matched to a gene; V was cut back by 5 bases and J by 0 bases. Germline assignment: CDR1 LNHDA and CDR2 SQIVND (reference sequence).

The chain is built from TRBV7-9 and TRBJ2-5; 8 bases map to TRBD2. V lost 2 bases and J lost 9; bases outside the gene matches: 2. Per the germline V gene, CDR1 is SEHNR and CDR2 is FQNEAQ (reference sequence). CDR3 length equals 12 residues. The CDR3, as DNA: TGTGCCAGCAGCTTAAGCGGGAGAGCCCAGTACTTC. The encoded protein is CASSLSGRAQYF.

The V gene is TRBV7-6, the J gene TRBJ1-3, with D perhaps matching TRBD1 (6 bases). V was shortened by 5 bases and J by 0 bases, with 11 bases between the two germline ends. This CDR3 region has 15 residues. Germline loops: CDR1 SGHVS, CDR2 FNYEAQ. CDR3 amino acids: CASSRDRPSGNTIYF. The DNA for the CDR3 is TGTGCCAGCAGCCGAGACAGGCCCTCTGGAAACACCATATATTTT.

This chain links TRBV21-1 with TRBJ2-7; the listed D gene, TRBD1, was not tested against the DNA. TRBV21-1 represents a pseudogene. The CDR3 has 14 residues. In DNA, the CDR3 is TGTGCCACCGGCGGGGACAGGGTCTTCTACGAGCAGTACTTC. Translating gives CATGGDRVFYEQYF.

The chain links TRBV6-5 to TRBJ2-7, with 8 nucleotides matching TRBD1. CDR1 and CDR2 (germline): MNHEY, SVGAGI. The junction had 6 bases not matched to a gene; V was cut back by 5 bases and J by 3 bases. The CDR3 length is 14 residues. Here the CDR3 DNA reads TGTGCCAGCAGTGAAGGCAGGGGGCTCTACGAGCAGTACTTC. This gives the protein CASSEGRGLYEQYF.

The chain has TRBV5-4 and TRBJ1-2; the D is unclear. V was cut by 2 bases and J by 5 bases, with 16 bases left in between. The germline gives CDR1 SGHNT, CDR2 YYREEE (reference sequence). This CDR3 region has 15 residues. CDR3 coding DNA: TGTGCCAGCAGCTTCAGTCCTCGGCGCCCGTATGGCTACACCTTC. It encodes CASSFSPRRPYGYTF.

The chain recombines TRBV7-9 with TRBJ2-2, with D unclear. The CDR3 has 15 residues. Trimming cost V 1 base and J 2 bases, with 8 bases left between them. Germline-derived CDR1 and CDR2 are SEHNR and FQNEAQ (reference sequence). The CDR3 protein is CASSLGSRNTGELFF. CDR3 DNA sequence: TGTGCCAGCAGCTTAGGCTCCCGTAACACCGGGGAGCTGTTTTTT.